Each of the 14 T cell receptor beta chains below was sequenced from the same sample in a study of response to subunit inactivated influenza vaccine. TCRdb reprocessed the RT-PCR reads via MiXCR and lists one record per CDR3 protein. The table lists fewer than 250,000 distinct CDR3 sequences, over 13% of them singletons, with roughly 24% in the top ten. Material: CD8+ T cells sorted from PBMCs, obtained approximately 5 days after vaccination. These receptors were obtained from a man aged 45 to 65 who received an inactivated influenza vaccine.

This clonotype turned up a few times. The chain links TRBV4-3 to TRBJ2-7, with D possibly being TRBD2 (5 bases). The CDR3 length is 15 residues. Trimming took 0 bases from V and 2 from J, leaving 11 bases between them. Germline V gene data show CDR1 as LGHNA and CDR2 as YSLEER. The CDR3 sequence: CASSQEPSPTYEQYF. CDR3 sequence (DNA): TGCGCCAGCAGCCAAGAGCCTAGCCCGACCTACGAGCAGTACTTC.

This clonotype has only a few counts. The CDR3 DNA reads TGCGCCAGCAGCCCAGTCCAGCTATCCGGGGCCAACGTCCTGACTTTC. Translated, it gives CASSPVQLSGANVLTF. The chain links TRBV4-3 to TRBJ2-6; D not certain. This CDR3 contains 16 residues. CDR1 is LGHNA, CDR2 YSLEER, per germline. V was clipped by 4 bases and J by 4 bases, with 14 bases between them.

This clonotype appeared a few times. The chain recombines TRBV5-6 with TRBJ1-4; 9 positions match TRBD1. Trimming cost V 4 bases and J 5 bases; bases outside gene matches: 6. Germline V gene data show CDR1 as SGHDT and CDR2 as YYEEEE. The CDR3 covers 15 residues. The CDR3 reads CASSDGQGLNEKLFF. Here the CDR3 DNA reads TGTGCCAGCAGCGATGGACAGGGGCTCAATGAAAAACTGTTTTTT.

Only a few counts were recorded for this clonotype. The chain recombines TRBV6-5 with TRBJ1-2; possibly TRBD1 for D (5 bases). The CDR3 covers 12 residues. The germline V and J ends were trimmed by 6 bases and 6 bases, with 11 bases remaining between them. In germline, CDR1 is MNHEY, CDR2 SVGAGI. The CDR3: CASRTDTHGYTF. The CDR3 bases are TGTGCCAGCAGGACGGACACGCATGGCTACACCTTC.

This clonotype was detected ten times or more. J is TRBJ1-2 and V is TRBV29-1; 8 nucleotides match TRBD1. CDR3 length equals 14 residues. V lost 8 bases and J lost 4; bases outside the gene matches: 12. Germline-derived CDR1 and CDR2 are SQVTM and ANQGSEA. DNA for the CDR3: TGCAGCACAACTCCTAGACAGGGGAGCTATGGCTACACCTTC. Protein sequence: CSTTPRQGSYGYTF.

This rearrangement joins TRBV7-9 to TRBJ1-5; unclear D gene. This CDR3 has 12 amino acids. The germline CDR1 and CDR2 sequences are SEHNR and FQNEAQ (reference sequence). V was trimmed by 2 bases and J by 6 bases, leaving 5 bases between them. CDR3 sequence: CASSLTGQPQHF. The DNA for the CDR3 is TGTGCCAGCAGCTTAACGGGTCAGCCCCAGCATTTT.

This clonotype came up a few times. This sequence joins TRBV9 and TRBJ2-1, with TRBD2 matching 13 bases. Trimming took 1 base from V and 8 from J; bases not matched to a gene: 9. In germline, CDR1 is SGDLS, CDR2 YYNGEE. CDR3 size: 17 residues. The CDR3 coding sequence is TGTGCCAGCAGCGTAACCGGGACTAGCGGGGTGCGGGATGAGCAGTTCTTC. It is translated as CASSVTGTSGVRDEQFF.

This clonotype has just a few counts. This chain links TRBV7-2 with TRBJ2-1, with TRBD2 identical over 12 bases. The germline V gene has CDR1 SGHTA and CDR2 FQGNSA. This CDR3 comprises 19 residues. V was clipped by 1 base and J by 12 bases; unmatched bases: 19. The DNA of the CDR3 is TGTGCCAGCAGCTTAGTGCTAGCGGGGGGGCCTTTCCACCCAGCGGGGCAGTTCTTC. Translated: CASSLVLAGGPFHPAGQFF.

V usage is TRBV7-9 and J usage is TRBJ2-3; D could derive from TRBD1 or TRBD2 (5 bases each). Trimming stripped 2 bases from V and 6 bases from J, with 12 bases between. The CDR3 runs 14 residues. Germline lookup yields CDR1 SEHNR and CDR2 FQNEAQ (reference sequence). The CDR3 DNA reads as TGTGCCAGCAGCTTATACTCCGAGGGGGATACGCAGTATTTT. Translation: CASSLYSEGDTQYF. Using reference TRBV7-9 and TRBJ2-3 for the parts outside the CDR3, the full variable domain is DTGVSQNPRHKITKRGQNVTFRCDPISEHNRLYWYRQTLGQGPEFLTYFQNEAQLEKSRLLSDRFSAERPKGSFSTLEIQRTEQGDSAMYLCASSLYSEGDTQYFGPGTRLTVL.

There are a few counts of this clonotype. V usage is TRBV27 and J usage is TRBJ2-3, with D hard to call. The CDR3 spans 15 residues. Trimming shortened V by 1 base and J by 1 base, and 9 bases separated the two germline ends. CDR1 and CDR2 from the germline V gene are MNHEY and SMNVEV (reference sequence). CDR3 sequence: CASSLWLDGTDTQYF. The CDR3 bases are TGTGCCAGCAGTTTATGGCTTGACGGCACAGATACGCAGTATTTT.

A single count supports this clonotype. This chain connects TRBV7-9 to TRBJ1-5; 7 nucleotides align to TRBD1. Germline assignment: CDR1 SEHNR and CDR2 FQNEAQ (reference sequence). The CDR3 sequence is 14 residues long. Trimming at V came to 5 bases and at J to 3 bases, leaving 4 bases not matched to a gene. The CDR3 region has the DNA TGTGCCAGCAGCCGACAGGGTTTCAATCAGCCCCAGCATTTT. It yields the protein CASSRQGFNQPQHF.

V and J are TRBV20-1 and TRBJ2-7; D is undetermined. With 5 bases removed from V and 3 bases from J, the gap between germline ends came to 14 bases. This CDR3 spans 13 amino acids. Germline V gene sequence: CDR1 DFQATT, CDR2 SNEGSKA (reference sequence). The CDR3 DNA sequence: TGCAGTGCTCTGCCCTCGGATATCTACGAGCAGTACTTC. It encodes CSALPSDIYEQYF.

This clonotype was seen only a few times. J is TRBJ1-1 and V is TRBV7-9; 12 bases map to TRBD1. After removal of 4 bases from V and 11 bases from J, the junction contained 8 bases not matched to a gene. In germline, CDR1 is SEHNR, CDR2 FQNEAQ (reference sequence). CDR3 length: 14 residues. DNA for the CDR3: TGTGCCAGCAGCTCCGGGACAGGGGGCGATAAGGCTTTCTTT. This gives the protein CASSSGTGGDKAFF.

J is TRBJ2-1 and V is TRBV5-1; 14 bases are shared with TRBD2. The V and J ends lost 5 bases and 10 bases, in that order; junction bases with no gene match: 8. The germline V gene encodes CDR1 SGHRS and CDR2 YFSETQ. The CDR3 is 15 residues long. CDR3 sequence: CASRETSGRVLEQFF. Written as DNA, the CDR3 is TGCGCCAGCAGGGAGACTAGCGGGAGGGTACTGGAGCAGTTCTTC.